Following are 3 T cell receptor beta chains from one sample sequenced in a study of blood T cells in healthy people across ages. Next came a second PCR, run for about 7 to 12 cycles, which used a sample-barcoded 5' primer along with a J-beta primer mix. One entry per CDR3 protein, called by TCRdb with MiXCR from the 5' RACE reads. The sample holds hundreds of thousands of distinct CDR3 sequences, 24% seen once. These data were also filed under a second study, of T cells of mothers and their children.

The specimen sequenced was blood. The receptors originated from a boy aged 10-17 years in good health.

This sequence joins TRBV19 and TRBJ1-1; D unresolved. The CDR3 loop spans 13 amino acids. CDR1 is LNHDA and CDR2 is SQIVND in the germline V gene (reference sequence). The V end lost 3 bases, the J end lost 1 base, and 6 bases lay between the germline ends. Here the CDR3 reads CASSISANTEAFF. DNA of the CDR3: TGTGCCAGTAGTATTTCCGCGAACACTGAAGCTTTCTTT.

The chain recombines TRBV10-2 with TRBJ2-7; tentative D call: TRBD1 (5 bases). V was pared by 2 bases and J by 10 bases, with 18 bases between. This CDR3 is built from 14 residues. From germline, CDR1 is WSHSY and CDR2 SAAADI. CDR3 in DNA: TGCGCCAGCAGTGAGAGGGCAGGGCAGCCCGTTCAGTACTTC. Its protein is CASSERAGQPVQYF.

This chain links TRBV19 with TRBJ2-1; D might be TRBD1 or TRBD2, each matching 5 bases. The germline CDR1 and CDR2 sequences are LNHDA and SQIVND (reference sequence). The length of the CDR3 is 15 residues. Trimming pared 4 bases from V and 0 bases from J, leaving 10 bases between. The CDR3: CASSTAGSSYNEQFF. CDR3 in DNA: TGTGCCAGTAGTACCGCAGGGAGCTCCTACAATGAGCAGTTCTTC.